The rows below give T cell receptor beta chains drawn from one sample of a study of T cells in Graves' hyperthyroidism and ophthalmopathy. TCRdb processed the multiplex PCR reads anew with MiXCR; each CDR3 protein has one entry. The data hold approximately 590,000 distinct CDR3 sequences, with 15% to 17% observed a single time. Sequenced: blood. The source of these receptors is a woman between 25 and 40 years old with Graves' hyperthyroidism. Each CDR3 is given with its conserved first and last residue. D genes are given only for firm matches. Not every row has a clone size; where given, it reads once, few, many or a size class.

>TRBV28|TRBJ2-1|NA|NA
CATKGGGDNDNEQFF
TGTGCCACTAAGGGAGGGGGGGATAATGACAATGAGCAGTTCTTC
>TRBV7-2|TRBJ2-3|NA|many
CASSSSRSSTDTQYF
TGTGCCAGCAGCTCTAGCCGTTCTAGCACAGATACGCAGTATTTT
>TRBV25-1|TRBJ1-4|TRBD1|few
CASSGPTGANEKLFF
TGTGCCAGCAGTGGTCCGACAGGGGCTAATGAAAAACTGTTTTTT
>TRBV12-3/TRBV12-4|TRBJ1-4|NA|many
CASSFGGANEKLFF
TGTGCCAGCAGTTTCGGGGGAGCTAATGAAAAACTGTTTTTT
>TRBV7-9|TRBJ2-1|NA|many
CASSLKGVEQFF
TGTGCCAGCAGCTTGAAGGGGGTTGAGCAGTTCTTC
>TRBV6-2/TRBV6-3|TRBJ2-7|TRBD1|few
CATWRTGIYEQYF
TGTGCCACCTGGAGGACAGGGATCTACGAGCAGTACTTC
>TRBV4-1|TRBJ1-4|NA|NA
CASSQQGLNEKLFF
TGCGCCAGCAGCCAACAGGGACTTAATGAAAAACTGTTTTTT
>TRBV7-9|TRBJ2-1|NA|many
CASSLEDLSISYNEQFF
TGTGCCAGCAGCTTAGAGGACTTGTCAATTTCCTACAATGAGCAGTTCTTC
>TRBV3-1|TRBJ2-7|TRBD2|few
CASSLARGSGYYEQYF
TGTGCCAGCAGCCTTGCTCGCGGGAGTGGGTACTACGAGCAGTACTTC
>TRBV7-8|TRBJ1-1|TRBD1|many
CASSLQGAMNTEAFF
TGTGCCAGCAGCTTACAGGGGGCAATGAACACTGAAGCTTTCTTT
>TRBV27|TRBJ1-5|NA|many
CASSRVSGSNQPQHF
TGTGCCAGCAGCAGAGTTTCAGGGAGCAATCAGCCCCAGCATTTT
>TRBV3-1|TRBJ2-1|NA|many
CASSLRQKKDEQFF
TGTGCCAGCAGTTTACGACAGAAGAAAGATGAGCAGTTCTTC
>TRBV27|TRBJ2-7|TRBD2|many
CASRGLAVDEQYF
TGTGCCAGCAGGGGACTAGCCGTCGACGAGCAGTACTTC
>TRBV7-9|TRBJ1-1|NA|many
CASRMGGSTEAFF
TGTGCCAGCAGGATGGGGGGGTCCACTGAAGCTTTCTTT
>TRBV20-1|TRBJ1-5|NA|few
CSAQGLSNQPQHF
TGCAGTGCCCAGGGACTCAGCAATCAGCCCCAGCATTTT
>TRBV2|TRBJ2-1|NA|many
CARGLYPLRGNEQFF
TGTGCCAGAGGACTCTACCCCTTGAGAGGCAATGAGCAGTTCTTC
>TRBV20-1|TRBJ2-5|NA|few
CSATIQETQYF
TGCAGTGCTACCATTCAAGAGACCCAGTACTTC
>TRBV20-1|TRBJ1-1|NA|many
CSARGQRQNTEAFF
TGCAGTGCTAGAGGCCAGCGCCAGAACACTGAAGCTTTCTTT
>TRBV11-2|TRBJ1-4|NA|many
CASSFDRVNEKLFF
TGTGCCAGCAGCTTCGACAGAGTTAATGAAAAACTGTTTTTT
>TRBV7-9|TRBJ2-2|NA|NA
CASSLETGRITGELFF
TGTGCCAGCAGCTTAGAAACAGGGCGAATCACCGGGGAGCTGTTTTTT
>TRBV3-1|TRBJ2-7|TRBD1|many
CASSQEDRGQYF
TGTGCCAGCAGCCAAGAGGACAGGGGGCAGTACTTC
>TRBV28|TRBJ2-1|TRBD2|NA
CASTASGKLNEQFF
TGTGCCAGCACTGCTAGCGGGAAACTAAATGAGCAGTTCTTC
>TRBV6-2/TRBV6-3|TRBJ2-7|NA|few
CASSCSRSYEQYF
TGTGCCAGCAGTTGCTCGAGATCATACGAGCAGTACTTC
>TRBV6-1|TRBJ2-7|TRBD1|many
CASSAAGGQGIHEQYF
TGTGCCAGCAGCGCGGCGGGGGGACAGGGGATCCACGAGCAGTACTTC
>TRBV27|TRBJ1-2|NA|NA
CASSFSGALYGYTF
TGTGCCAGCAGTTTTTCGGGGGCTCTCTATGGCTACACCTTC
>TRBV11-1|TRBJ2-7|TRBD1|NA
CASSYTRDRGSYEQYF
TGTGCCAGCAGCTATACCCGGGACAGGGGGTCGTACGAGCAGTACTTC
>TRBV19|TRBJ2-7|TRBD2|few
CASSYGTSAYEQYF
TGTGCCAGTAGCTACGGGACTAGCGCCTACGAGCAGTACTTC
>TRBV13|TRBJ2-3|NA|many
CASSLGTPPPTDTQYF
TGTGCCAGCAGCTTAGGGACTCCTCCGCCCACAGATACGCAGTATTTT
>TRBV29-1|TRBJ2-5|TRBD2|few
CSVGGSGGAGETQYF
TGCAGCGTTGGTGGTTCGGGAGGGGCGGGGGAGACCCAGTACTTC
>TRBV2|TRBJ2-7|NA|many
CASSGDNPYEQYF
TGTGCCAGCAGTGGGGACAACCCCTACGAGCAGTACTTC
>TRBV5-1|TRBJ1-2|TRBD1|many
CASSPGQGEVGGYTF
TGCGCCAGCAGCCCGGGACAGGGGGAGGTTGGTGGCTACACCTTC
>TRBV15|TRBJ2-3|NA|many
CATSRRGSGGPDTQYF
TGTGCCACCAGTAGGCGGGGTTCAGGGGGACCAGATACGCAGTATTTT
>TRBV6-1|TRBJ2-5|NA|many
CASSEGGSQETQYF
TGTGCCAGCAGTGAAGGCGGCAGCCAAGAGACCCAGTACTTC
>TRBV5-1|TRBJ2-1|NA|many
CASSSTSQREQFF
TGCGCCAGCAGCTCCACTAGCCAAAGAGAGCAGTTCTTC
>TRBV19|TRBJ1-1|TRBD1|many
CASSTDRRNTEAFF
TGTGCCAGTAGTACGGACAGGAGGAACACTGAAGCTTTCTTT
>TRBV20-1|TRBJ1-2|NA|many
CSAGNYGYTF
TGCAGTGCGGGCAACTATGGCTACACCTTC
>TRBV10-3|TRBJ2-7|NA|few
CAISGSLEGTYEQYF
TGTGCCATCAGTGGGAGCTTGGAGGGCACCTACGAGCAGTACTTC
>TRBV29-1|TRBJ2-2|TRBD1|NA
CSVEAGTAGELFF
TGCAGCGTTGAAGCGGGGACAGCCGGGGAGCTGTTTTTT
>TRBV20-1|TRBJ2-7|NA|many
CSAYRVEQYF
TGCAGTGCTTACAGGGTCGAGCAGTACTTC
>TRBV18|TRBJ2-1|TRBD2|few
CASSPTSGRAPEQFF
TGTGCCAGCTCACCGACTAGCGGGAGGGCCCCTGAGCAGTTCTTC
>TRBV15|TRBJ2-5|TRBD2|few
CATSTLAGVEETQYF
TGTGCCACCAGCACCTTAGCGGGAGTGGAGGAGACCCAGTACTTC
>TRBV20-1|TRBJ2-7|NA|NA
CSARGLGGSPYEQYF
TGCAGTGCTAGAGGTTTGGGGGGATCCCCCTACGAGCAGTACTTC
>TRBV19|TRBJ2-7|NA|few
CASSPLGKQMTYEQYF
TGTGCCAGTAGTCCCCTGGGGAAGCAGATGACCTACGAGCAGTACTTC
>TRBV3-1|TRBJ2-7|NA|many
CASSQGQFSYEQYF
TGTGCCAGCAGCCAAGGACAGTTTTCCTACGAGCAGTACTTC
>TRBV3-1|TRBJ2-7|NA|few
CASSQGSGLGPEQYF
TGTGCCAGCAGCCAAGGGAGCGGGCTTGGTCCCGAGCAGTACTTC
>TRBV27|TRBJ2-3|TRBD2|NA
CASSRELAGAPNLDTQYF
TGTGCCAGCAGCCGAGAACTAGCGGGGGCCCCTAATTTAGATACGCAGTATTTT
>TRBV7-6|TRBJ2-2|NA|many
CASSFLQADDTGELFF
TGTGCCAGCAGCTTCCTACAGGCCGACGACACCGGGGAGCTGTTTTTT
>TRBV27|TRBJ2-3|NA|many
CASSLLRTDTQYF
TGTGCCAGCAGTTTACTGAGGACAGATACGCAGTATTTT
>TRBV5-1|TRBJ2-3|NA|NA
CASSLELPRTDTQYF
TGCGCCAGCAGCTTGGAACTTCCACGCACAGATACGCAGTATTTT
>TRBV19|TRBJ2-5|TRBD1|NA
CAGSHGTGQETQYF
TGTGCCGGTAGTCACGGGACAGGTCAAGAGACCCAGTACTTC